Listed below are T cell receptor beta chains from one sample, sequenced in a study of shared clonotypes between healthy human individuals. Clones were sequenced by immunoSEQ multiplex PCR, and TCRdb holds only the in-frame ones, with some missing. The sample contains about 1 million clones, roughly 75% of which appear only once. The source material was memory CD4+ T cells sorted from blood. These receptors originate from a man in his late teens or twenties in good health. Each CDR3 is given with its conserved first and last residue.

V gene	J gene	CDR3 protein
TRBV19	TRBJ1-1	CASSIVWGTEAFF
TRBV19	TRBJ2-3	CASSRTSGDDTQYF
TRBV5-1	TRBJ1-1	CASSPSGGMNTEAFF
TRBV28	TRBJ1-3	CASSLAKGSGNTIYF
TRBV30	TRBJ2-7	CAWAEGGSGYEQYF
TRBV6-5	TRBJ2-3	CASSYPDRNF
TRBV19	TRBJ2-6	CASSIKVFSGANVLTF
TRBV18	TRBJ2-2	CASSQGLAGAGELFF
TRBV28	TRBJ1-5	CASSYGARGSNQPQHF
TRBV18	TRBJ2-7	CASSPANEQYF
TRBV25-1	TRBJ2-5	CASAPGHLQETQYF
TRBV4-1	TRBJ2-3	CASSDRLAGGRDTDTQYF
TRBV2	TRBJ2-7	CASSDEPEHYEQYF
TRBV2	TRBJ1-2	CASSEGDTPAYGYTF
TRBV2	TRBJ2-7	CASKGDSYEQYF
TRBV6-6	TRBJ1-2	CASSYGTGSDYGYTF
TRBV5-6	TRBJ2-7	CASSLSAGGSYEQYF
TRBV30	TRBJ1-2	CAWGGQGASYGYTF
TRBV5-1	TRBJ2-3	CASSRSSGPLTDTQYF
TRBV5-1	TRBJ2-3	CASSVGGPHTDTQYF
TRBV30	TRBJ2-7	CAWSVRQGSEQYF
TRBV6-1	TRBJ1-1	CASSGTENTEAFF
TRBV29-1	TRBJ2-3	CSHLTGTDTQYF
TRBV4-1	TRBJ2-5	CASSIPGTLQETQYF
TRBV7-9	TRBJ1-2	CASSPKVGYTF
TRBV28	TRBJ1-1	CATGRRMNTEAFF
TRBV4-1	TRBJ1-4	CASSHDNRGGKSEKLFF
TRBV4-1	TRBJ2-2	CASSQDGTLLITGELFF
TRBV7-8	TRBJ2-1	CASSLGIAATYGEQFF
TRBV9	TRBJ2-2	CASSRRRVSLAENTGELFF
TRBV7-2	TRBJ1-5	CASSLYRDSNQPQHF
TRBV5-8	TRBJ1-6	CASSLGQTSYNSPLHF
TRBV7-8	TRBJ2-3	CASSYLAGLWTDTQYF
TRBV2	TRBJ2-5	CASRPGLAGEETQYF
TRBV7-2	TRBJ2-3	CASSSPLGRASADTQYF
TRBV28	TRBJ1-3	CASSPHTAGNTIYF
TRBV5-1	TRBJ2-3	CASTSGSTDTQYF
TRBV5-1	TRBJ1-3	CASAQGTAGNTIYF
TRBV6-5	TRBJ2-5	CASSRQDLQYF
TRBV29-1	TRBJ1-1	CSVYYMNTEAFF
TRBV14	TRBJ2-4	CATCPGANIQYF
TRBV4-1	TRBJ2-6	CASSLGVQGSGANVLTF
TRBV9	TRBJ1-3	CASSVDRAAGNTIYF
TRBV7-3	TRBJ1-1	CASSRQGRDTEAFF
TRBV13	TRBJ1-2	CASSIRRLGRPNYGYTF
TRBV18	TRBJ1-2	CASSPKEDSGYTF
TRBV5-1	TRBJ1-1	CASSLAGEAFF
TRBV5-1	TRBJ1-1	CASSLGQGFTEAFF
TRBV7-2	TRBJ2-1	CASSLYYNEQFF
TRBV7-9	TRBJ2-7	CASGQYEQYF
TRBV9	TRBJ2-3	CASSVTRLSTDTQYF
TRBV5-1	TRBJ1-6	CASSLDRHSPLHF
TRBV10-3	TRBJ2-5	CAIGRGRGEEETQYF
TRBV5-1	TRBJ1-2	CASSLGQGLQGIYGYTF
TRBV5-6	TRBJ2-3	CASSPWEQDTQYF
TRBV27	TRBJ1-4	CASSRQGAGEKLFF
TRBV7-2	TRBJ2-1	CASSRGLGDSEQFF
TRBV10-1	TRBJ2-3	CASSEGTDTQYF
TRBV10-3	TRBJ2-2	CAISVGTTNTGELFF
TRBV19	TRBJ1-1	CASSIHLDTEAFF